The 4 T cell receptor beta chains listed next were all sequenced from one sample in a study of tumor-infiltrating lymphocytes in localized non-small cell lung cancer. Measured with immunoSEQ multiplex PCR; TCRdb has only the in-frame clones, and not every one. Of about 23,000 clones listed, roughly 63% are singletons. Sequencing input: lung tumor tissue. The receptors come from a human donor with non-small cell lung cancer.

This clone was seen more than once but under ten times. The chain has TRBV4-1 and TRBJ1-1, with D maybe TRBD1 (5 bases). CDR3 length equals 15 residues. Germline-derived CDR1 and CDR2 are MGHRA and YSYEKL. V lost 2 bases and J lost 3, with 13 bases in between. CDR3 sequence (DNA): TGCGCCAGCAGCCAACTAGGGGTGGTGGACACTGAAGCTTTCTTT. Translation: CASSQLGVVDTEAFF.

The V call is TRBV6-5, the J call TRBJ2-1; 9 nucleotides align to TRBD1. V was pared by 4 bases and J by 10 bases, with 14 bases of the junction left unmatched. Germline values: CDR1 MNHEY, CDR2 SVGAGI. CDR3 size: 16 residues. The DNA for the CDR3 is TGTGCCAGCAGTTCCTACAGGGGGCTCTCGCAGGGAGAGCAGTTCTTC. It codes for CASSSYRGLSQGEQFF.

The rearrangement links TRBV5-5 to TRBJ2-7, with D possibly matching TRBD1 (5 bases). This CDR3 has 15 amino acids. V lost 2 bases and J 6 bases, leaving 18 bases between the germline ends. In germline, CDR1 is SGHKS, CDR2 YYEKEE (reference sequence). The CDR3 nucleotides read TGTGCCAGCAGCTTCCAAATCGGTGGACAACCCGAGCAGTACTTC. The encoded protein is CASSFQIGGQPEQYF.

This chain joins TRBV6-5 and TRBJ1-3, with D maybe TRBD1 (6 bases). This CDR3 spans 15 amino acids. Trimming stripped 5 bases from V and 3 bases from J, with 14 bases between. Germline values: CDR1 MNHEY, CDR2 SVGAGI. The CDR3 coding sequence is TGTGCCAGCAGTGCGGGGGCTGGTAGTGGAAACACCATATATTTT. Translating gives CASSAGAGSGNTIYF.